What follows are 27 T cell receptor beta chains derived from one specimen sequenced in a study of OX40 agonist ivuxolimab in advanced cancers. The assay was immunoSEQ multiplex PCR, and TCRdb's table has in-frame clones only and misses some. The repertoire consists of about 84,000 clones, with approximately 85% occurring once and the leading ten covering roughly 0.22%. The sequences come from CD4+ or CD8+ T cells sorted from blood, collected in a trial of the OX40 agonist ivuxolimab. These TCRs come from an adult with an advanced solid tumor such as melanoma, head and neck, liver or kidney cancer.

The chain joins TRBV11-3 to TRBJ2-1, with D possibly matching TRBD1 (7 bases). Deletions cut 3 bases from V and 5 bases from J, with 20 bases between. The CDR3 totals 17 residues. Germline CDR1 SGHNT, CDR2 YENEEA. CDR3 sequence (DNA): TGTGCCAGCAGCTTCCGCGCCAGGCAGGGGGGAGACAATGAGCAGTTCTTC. Translation: CASSFRARQGGDNEQFF.

The chain links TRBV19 to TRBJ1-1; TRBD1 aligns across 8 bases. The germline CDR1 and CDR2 sequences are LNHDA and SQIVND (reference sequence). CDR3 size: 13 residues. The V gene end was trimmed by 6 bases and the J gene end by 9 bases; junction bases not matched to a gene: 9. The CDR3 bases are TGTGCCAGTAGAACGACAGGGGCCGACCAAGCTTTCTTT. This translates into CASRTTGADQAFF.

The chain combines TRBV27 with TRBJ2-6, with 7 bases matching TRBD1. Per the germline V gene, CDR1 is MNHEY and CDR2 is SMNVEV (reference sequence). The CDR3 covers 15 residues. J gave up 4 bases and V 5 bases, and 5 bases lay outside the gene matches. Here the CDR3 reads CASSKGAAGANVLTF. As DNA, the CDR3 is TGTGCCAGCAGTAAGGGGGCGGCCGGGGCCAACGTCCTGACTTTC.

J is TRBJ1-1 and V is TRBV2, with a weak D call TRBD1 (5 bases). Germline V gene sequence: CDR1 SNHLY, CDR2 FYNNEI. V lost 9 bases, J lost 6 bases, and 23 bases lay in between. This CDR3 has 15 residues. CDR3 sequence reads: CARPKSPGTRAEAFF. The CDR3 nucleotides are TGTGCCAGGCCCAAAAGCCCAGGGACTCGGGCTGAAGCTTTCTTT.

The J gene is TRBJ1-2, the V gene TRBV2; 8 nucleotides agree with TRBD1. Germline V CDR1 and CDR2: SNHLY, FYNNEI. Germline trimming cut 2 bases from V and 7 bases from J; bases unmatched to any gene: 6. This CDR3 has 14 amino acids. The CDR3 DNA reads as TGTGCCAGCAGTGAAAGGACAGGGATGGGTGGCTACACCTTC. The encoded protein is CASSERTGMGGYTF.

This chain uses TRBV6-5 with TRBJ1-4; a possible D gene is TRBD1 (6 bases). This CDR3 contains 13 residues. The germline V gene has CDR1 MNHEY and CDR2 SVGAGI. The V and J ends lost 2 bases and 11 bases respectively, with 12 bases between them. The CDR3 sequence is CASSYPGQTKLFF. The CDR3 nucleotides read TGTGCCAGCAGTTACCCAGGACAGACTAAACTGTTTTTT.

V and J are TRBV5-4 and TRBJ1-4; D gene uncertain. The V end was cut by 6 bases, the J end by 9 bases, with 21 bases between. The CDR3 consists of 15 residues. Germline CDR1 SGHNT, CDR2 YYREEE (reference sequence). CDR3 DNA sequence: TGTGCCAGCACCGAAAGGACGGCCGGGAATCAAAAACTGTTTTTT. It specifies CASTERTAGNQKLFF.

The rearrangement joins TRBV18 to TRBJ1-2; D ambiguous. The V and J ends lost 3 bases and 6 bases respectively, with 11 bases between them. The CDR3 runs to 13 residues. The V gene's germline CDR1 is KGHSH and CDR2 LQKENI. The CDR3 region has the DNA TGTGCCAGCTCACCCTTAGGTATGGATGGCTACACCTTC. It encodes CASSPLGMDGYTF.

The chain links TRBV14 to TRBJ2-5, with TRBD2 as a possible D gene (5 bases). Germline CDR1 reads SGHDN; CDR2 reads FVKESK. The CDR3 consists of 15 residues. The V and J ends lost 4 bases and 1 base respectively, with 13 bases between them. CDR3 loop: CASSPGWAAQETQYF. As DNA, the CDR3 is TGTGCCAGCAGCCCGGGGTGGGCAGCCCAAGAGACCCAGTACTTC.

The chain couples TRBV28 to TRBJ1-4, with 9 positions matching TRBD1. V trimming: 7 bases; J trimming: 8 bases; junction bases outside the gene matches: 26. The CDR3 runs to 20 residues. Germline CDR1 reads MDHEN; CDR2 reads SYDVKM. The CDR3 bases are TGTGCCAGCAAAAACAATATTAAAGGACAGGGGATCACGTATGGCGAAAAACTGTTTTTT. Translation: CASKNNIKGQGITYGEKLFF.

CDR3 region: CASSLPTLSRGEAFF. The CDR3 DNA reads TGTGCCAGCAGTTTACCAACACTAAGCCGGGGCGAAGCTTTCTTT. The chain recombines TRBV28 with TRBJ1-1; D is possibly TRBD1 (5 bases). The germline gives CDR1 MDHEN, CDR2 SYDVKM. Trimming left V 2 bases short and J 8 bases short, with 18 bases between. This CDR3 spans 15 amino acids.

This clone was observed a single time. The genes are TRBV18 and TRBJ2-5, with 14 bases identical to TRBD2. The J segment lost 1 base and the V segment lost 6 bases, leaving 4 bases of the junction unmatched. Germline V gene lookup returns CDR1 KGHSH and CDR2 LQKENI. This CDR3 is built from 16 residues. This CDR3 is CASSWTSGRLQETQYF. The CDR3 nucleotides are TGTGCCAGCTCGTGGACTAGCGGGAGGCTCCAAGAGACCCAGTACTTC. The full variable domain, its missing parts supplied by reference TRBV18 and TRBJ2-5, is NAGVMQNPRHLVRRRGQEARLRCSPMKGHSHVYWYRQLPEEGLKFMVYLQKENIIDESGMPKERFSAEFPKEGPSILRIQQVVRGDSAAYFCASSWTSGRLQETQYFGPGTRLLVL.

J is TRBJ2-7 and V is TRBV18, with a possible D match to TRBD1 (6 bases). The ends were cut back, 6 bases at V and 5 bases at J, with 20 bases in the middle. CDR1 KGHSH and CDR2 LQKENI come from the germline V gene. This CDR3 has 15 amino acids. CDR3 sequence (DNA): TGTGCCAGCTCGCACTTTACAGGGACACGGGACGAGCAGTACTTC. Encoded protein: CASSHFTGTRDEQYF.

The genes are TRBV4-3 and TRBJ2-3, with 9 bases aligning to TRBD2. Germline V gene lookup returns CDR1 LGHNA and CDR2 YSLEER. V trimming: 1 base; J trimming: 5 bases; junction bases outside the gene matches: 4. The CDR3 contains 15 residues. CDR3 in DNA: TGCGCCAGCAGCCAAGGGGTAGCGGGAGAAGATACGCAGTATTTT. This codes for CASSQGVAGEDTQYF.

The rearrangement joins TRBV19 to TRBJ1-5; no definite D call. Germline CDR1 and CDR2: LNHDA and SQIVND (reference sequence). V shed 3 bases and J shed 0 bases, with 15 bases lying between them. This CDR3 spans 17 amino acids. The CDR3 DNA follows: TGTGCCAGTAGTATCCGACCCTTATCGAATAGCAATCAGCCCCAGCATTTT. It codes for CASSIRPLSNSNQPQHF.

The V and J genes are TRBV7-2 and TRBJ1-2; D gene uncertain. Trimming pared 7 bases from V and 7 bases from J, leaving 19 bases between. The CDR3 totals 14 residues. The V gene's germline CDR1 is SGHTA and CDR2 FQGNSA. The CDR3 nucleotides read TGTGCCAGCAATGAGTTGGTGGGGTACGGTGGCTACACCTTC. It translates to CASNELVGYGGYTF. Drawing the rest from reference TRBV7-2 and TRBJ1-2, the complete variable domain is GAGVSQSPSNKVTEKGKDVELRCDPISGHTALYWYRQSLGQGLEFLIYFQGNSAPDKSGLPSDRFSAERTGGSVSTLTIQRTQQEDSAVYLCASNELVGYGGYTFGSGTRLTVV.

This clone was observed a handful of times. The CDR3 loop reads CASSSRGQERSYGYTF. CDR3 in DNA: TGTGCCAGCAGTTCAAGAGGACAGGAACGGTCCTATGGCTACACCTTC. The chain joins TRBV27 to TRBJ1-2, with TRBD1 matching over 7 bases. The germline CDR1 and CDR2 sequences are MNHEY and SMNVEV (reference sequence). Trimming cost V 4 bases and J 4 bases; bases outside gene matches: 12. The CDR3 length is 16 residues.

The V gene is TRBV29-1, the J gene TRBJ2-3, with a weak D call TRBD2 (5 bases). The V gene lost 8 bases and the J gene lost 0 bases, with 12 bases spanning the gap. Per the germline V gene, CDR1 is SQVTM and CDR2 is ANQGSEA. This CDR3 spans 13 amino acids. CDR3 nucleotide sequence: TGCAGCCCCCGGACTGCTAGCACAGATACGCAGTATTTT. Translation: CSPRTASTDTQYF.

Turning to this clone: One end of the junction varies from germline; a read error may be responsible. The chain joins TRBV28 to TRBJ1-5; D gene ambiguous. Germline V gene data show CDR1 as MDHEN and CDR2 as SYDVKM. The CDR3 spans 13 residues. DNA of the CDR3: TGTGCCAGCAGTTCCCTGGTTAGTCAGCCCCAGCACTTT. This codes for CASSSLVSQPQHF.

The V and J genes are TRBV18 and TRBJ2-5; no clear D gene. Germline assignment: CDR1 KGHSH and CDR2 LQKENI. V was clipped by 5 bases and J by 5 bases, with 12 bases between them. CDR3 length: 13 amino acids. This chain's CDR3 is CASSALQAETQYF. DNA of the CDR3: TGTGCCAGCTCAGCTCTGCAGGCGGAGACCCAGTACTTC.

J is TRBJ1-5 and V is TRBV19; D not resolved. Trimming pared 5 bases from V and 2 bases from J, leaving 16 bases between. The germline CDR1 and CDR2 sequences are LNHDA and SQIVND (reference sequence). CDR3 length: 16 residues. CDR3 DNA sequence: TGTGCCAGTAGTCCTCGGACTCGTGGAGGCAATCAGCCCCAGCATTTT. This translates into CASSPRTRGGNQPQHF.

This clone occurred once. The rearrangement uses TRBV5-1 and TRBJ2-1, with a weak D call TRBD2 (5 bases). From germline, CDR1 is SGHRS and CDR2 YFSETQ. V was trimmed by 7 bases and J by 0 bases, leaving 14 bases between them. The CDR3 consists of 15 residues. The CDR3 region has the DNA TGCGCCAGCTGTCGCGGGCAGAGCTCCTACAATGAGCAGTTCTTC. Its protein is CASCRGQSSYNEQFF. The complete variable domain, with remaining parts taken from reference TRBV5-1 and TRBJ2-1, reads KAGVTQTPRYLIKTRGQQVTLSCSPISGHRSVSWYQQTPGQGLQFLFEYFSETQRNKGNFPGRFSGRQFSNSRSEMNVSTLELGDSALYLCASCRGQSSYNEQFFGPGTRLTVL.

The rearrangement links TRBV7-3 to TRBJ2-3; 8 bases match TRBD2. V was pared by 5 bases and J by 2 bases, with 18 bases of the junction left unmatched. The CDR3 runs 19 residues. In germline, CDR1 is SGHTA, CDR2 FQGTGA. The CDR3, as DNA: TGTGCCAGCAGCCAAAGAGGTTATTCAACAGCGGGGGACACAGATACGCAGTATTTT. Its translation is CASSQRGYSTAGDTDTQYF.

The chain recombines TRBV5-5 with TRBJ2-2, with 14 bases aligning to TRBD2. V shed 3 bases, J shed 5 bases, and the junction held 12 bases outside the gene matches. CDR3 size: 19 residues. The germline V gene has CDR1 SGHKS and CDR2 YYEKEE (reference sequence). The CDR3 protein is CASSWTRTSGGRPTGELFF. The CDR3 DNA sequence: TGTGCCAGCAGCTGGACCCGGACTAGCGGGGGGCGTCCGACCGGGGAGCTGTTTTTT.

This clone was seen a single time. V usage is TRBV6-5 and J usage is TRBJ2-3, with D uncertain. CDR3 size: 10 residues. Germline CDR1 reads MNHEY; CDR2 reads SVGAGI. Trimming pared 8 bases from V and 6 bases from J, leaving 6 bases between. CDR3 sequence reads: CASGFDTQYF. The CDR3 DNA is TGTGCCAGCGGGTTTGATACGCAGTATTTT.

The rearrangement links TRBV27 to TRBJ2-1; maybe TRBD2 (5 bases). The V end lost 7 bases, the J end lost 5 bases, and 15 bases lay between the germline ends. CDR1 is MNHEY and CDR2 is SMNVEV in the germline V gene (reference sequence). This CDR3 has 14 residues. The CDR3 region has the DNA TGTGCCAGCACCCCCACTCGGAGGCACAATGAGCAGTTCTTC. It translates to CASTPTRRHNEQFF.

The J gene is TRBJ1-1, the V gene TRBV29-1; 8 bases agree with TRBD1. In germline, CDR1 is SQVTM, CDR2 ANQGSEA. The ends lost 1 base at V and 7 bases at J; junction bases unmatched: 11. The CDR3 totals 15 residues. The CDR3 DNA follows: TGCAGCGTTGAAGGGCCAGGACAGGGCGGATATGAAGCTTTCTTT. As protein: CSVEGPGQGGYEAFF. The full variable domain, its missing parts supplied by reference TRBV29-1 and TRBJ1-1, is SAVISQKPSRDICQRGTSLTIQCQVDSQVTMMFWYRQQPGQSLTLIATANQGSEATYESGFVIDKFPISRPNLTFSTLTVSNMSPEDSSIYLCSVEGPGQGGYEAFFGQGTRLTVV.